The sequence of this T cell receptor (beta chain) was determined in a study of lymphopenia after photon versus proton radiotherapy. Study conclusions and caveats: Photon-treated patients lost naive T cells and TCR diversity; proton-treated stayed stable. Authors raise, but do not show, better survival with proton therapy.

This CDR3 has 12 residues. V lost 2 bases and J 9 bases, leaving 8 bases between the germline ends. Per the germline V gene, CDR1 is ENHRY and CDR2 is SYGVKD. On this clone: Its antigen is as yet unknown.

Repertoires were generated with immunoSEQ multiplex PCR, while TCRdb's copy carries only in-frame clones and drops some. The repertoire consists of some 170,000 clones, with 70% to 90% occurring once and the leading ten covering less than 6%. The gene calls are TRBV10-3 and TRBJ2-1; unclear D gene. The receptor was derived from a man between 50 and 59 years old with gastric cancer. The sequenced sample was peripheral blood, obtained from a patient treated with photon-based radiotherapy. The CDR3 loop reads CAISESPTEQFF. CDR3 sequence (DNA): TGTGCCATCAGTGAGAGTCCTACTGAGCAGTTCTTC.